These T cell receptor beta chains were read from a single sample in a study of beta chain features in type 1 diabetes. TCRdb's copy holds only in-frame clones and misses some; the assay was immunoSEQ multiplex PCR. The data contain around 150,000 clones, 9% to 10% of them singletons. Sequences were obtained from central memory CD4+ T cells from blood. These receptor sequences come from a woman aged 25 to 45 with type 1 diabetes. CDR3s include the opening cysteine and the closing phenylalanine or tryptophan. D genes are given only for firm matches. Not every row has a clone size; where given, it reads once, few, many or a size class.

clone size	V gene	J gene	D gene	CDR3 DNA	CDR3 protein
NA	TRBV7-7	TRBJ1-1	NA	TGTGCTAGCAGCTTGACAGAGAACACTGAAGCTTTCTTT	CASSLTENTEAFF
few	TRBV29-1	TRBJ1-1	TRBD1	TGCAGCGTTGAAGAAGAAGGGACAGGGCCTGAAGCTTTCTTT	CSVEEEGTGPEAFF
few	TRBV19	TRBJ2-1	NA	TGTGCCAGTAGTACCCAGGGAGGCCACAATGAGCAGTTCTTC	CASSTQGGHNEQFF
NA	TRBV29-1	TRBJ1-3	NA	TGCAGCGTTGAACGTTGGGGCACCAGAAACACCATATATTTT	CSVERWGTRNTIYF
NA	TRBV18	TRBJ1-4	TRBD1	TGTGCCAGCTCACCCCGACAGGGGGGAGATGAAAAACTGTTTTTT	CASSPRQGGDEKLFF
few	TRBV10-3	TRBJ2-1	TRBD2	TGTGCCATCAGCCGCGGAGGGACTAGCGGAAACAATGAGCAGTTCTTC	CAISRGGTSGNNEQFF
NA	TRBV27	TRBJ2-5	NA	TGTGCCAGCAGACAACAGGTACAAGAGACCCAGTACTTC	CASRQQVQETQYF
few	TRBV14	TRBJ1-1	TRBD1	TGTGCCAGCAGCCTACGAACACCGGGACAGGGGATTGAAGCTTTCTTT	CASSLRTPGQGIEAFF
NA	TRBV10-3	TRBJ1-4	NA	TGTGCCATCAGTGAGCAATCCGGGAGCGATCGGGTAAAACTGTTTTTT	CAISEQSGSDRVKLFF
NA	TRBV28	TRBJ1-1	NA	TGTGCCAGCAGTTATTACTACATGAACACTGAAGCTTTCTTT	CASSYYYMNTEAFF
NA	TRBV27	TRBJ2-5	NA	TGTGCCAGCAGTTTTTCGGTCCAAGAGACCCAGTACTTC	CASSFSVQETQYF
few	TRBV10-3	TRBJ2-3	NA	TGTGCCATCAGTGAGTCTGCGCCAGATACGCAGTATTTT	CAISESAPDTQYF
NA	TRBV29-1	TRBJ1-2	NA	TGCAGCGTTGTAGGAGCCGTTTATGGCTACACCTTC	CSVVGAVYGYTF
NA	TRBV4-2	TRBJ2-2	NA	TGTGCCAGCAGCCAAGGAGAGAGAGGCACCGGGGAGCTGTTTTTT	CASSQGERGTGELFF
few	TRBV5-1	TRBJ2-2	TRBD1	TGCGCCAGCAGCTTAAAGTGGACAGGGTCCGGGGAGCTGTTTTTT	CASSLKWTGSGELFF